This T cell receptor beta chain was sequenced for a study of regulatory T cells in long-lasting Graves disease (dated by TCRdb to 2020 to 2023). For the study in its entirety: Antithyroid drugs had been taken for less than 3 months by newly diagnosed Graves' disease patients. This study used TCR sequencing and RNA sequencing of peripheral blood to compare persistent Graves' disease patients against newly diagnosed Graves' disease patients. The study was registered as a clinical trial and conducted in China. A total of around 35 samples underwent TCR sequencing: about 13 from persistent and approximately 20 from newly diagnosed Graves' disease patients. General study outcomes and caveats: The authors acknowledged the small sample size as a limitation that may reduce accuracy. Because the primary lesion, thyroid tissue, could not be accessed, the study looked at peripheral blood alone. Only the TCR beta chain was sequenced and analyzed. Persistent patients shared more public clonotypes among themselves (2,741) than newly diagnosed patients did (over 900). Persistent Graves' disease patients showed lower TCR Shannon entropy and fewer highly expanded clones than newly diagnosed patients, suggesting clonal expansion.

Libraries were constructed by multiplex PCR. The instrument given in TCRdb is Illumina HiSeq 4000. CDR3 regions were amplified by Arm-PCR with iRepertoire HTBI primers to construct TCR beta libraries. Before sequencing, the PCR products went through gel purification. The authors' pipeline ran thus. A total of 62 TRBV and under 15 TRBJ segments were identified across samples and were used for gene usage analysis of CDR3 amino acid clonotypes. Filtered high-quality paired reads were merged into contigs using COPE and FqMerger. BLAST was used to align contigs to IMGT TRBV, TRBD and TRBJ reference genes, and CDR3 was defined according to IMGT. Any clonotype with a frequency above 0.1% was counted as a highly expanded clone. Repertoire diversity was measured by Shannon entropy, and V-J evenness by the Gini coefficient. Clonotypes shared by more than one individual were considered public. Through fastp at Q25 and MiXCR, TCRdb rebuilt clones from the public reads, retaining in-frame beta chains. Each CDR3 protein appears once, grouped with its most common genes and DNA. None of the V and J calls come from the authors' own analysis; TCRdb made them. The sample table holds some 330,000 distinct CDR3 sequences, of which around 11% were seen once. The ten largest clones take up under 20% of the sample.

The table lists this clonotype with many counts. Its antigen is still unknown. No quality values exist for individual bases; no much larger clone is one base distant. The time point label for this specimen denotes: newly diagnosed GD, antithyroid drugs for less than 3 months. RNA was extracted from PBMCs in TRIzol for both TCR sequencing and RNA sequencing. The diagnosis of Graves' disease followed American Thyroid Association guidelines. Recruitment of patients was carried out at an endocrinology department in Xi'an, China. From each patient, approximately 9 milliliters of peripheral blood was collected into an EDTA anticoagulant tube. Ficoll Paque Plus density gradient separation was used to isolate PBMCs, and no additional T cell sorting was done. An Agilent 2100 Bioanalyzer and agarose gel were used to check RNA quality, and a NanoDrop 2000 was used to measure RNA concentration. These sequences were also reported in another study, on T cells in Graves' hyperthyroidism and ophthalmopathy. As that second paper reports: Graves' hyperthyroidism was defined as stable when no progression to ophthalmopathy occurred over 18 months of follow-up. Hyperthyroidism patients were newly diagnosed, with disease duration under 2 months, and aged 18 to 65 years. Exclusion was applied to patients with uncontrolled infections, other autoimmune diseases, pregnancy or lactation. Diagnoses were established on the basis of clinical symptoms, serum thyroxine and TRAb, thyroid ultrasound, and orbital computed tomography. The TCR CDR3 was subjected to a first round of RT-PCR using the HTBI primer set and the Qiagen OneStep RT-PCR kit. Most expanded thyroid clonotypes (frequency above 0.001) were also detected in blood, suggesting blood repertoires may reflect thyroid immune responses. In cross-validation, a model built on a 13 V-J signature told ophthalmopathy apart from stable hyperthyroidism with 85% to 90% sensitivity and roughly 83% specificity, and in testing the same model reached 80%/75%. In validation, the model predicted progression to ophthalmopathy a median of about 6.8 months before onset, with around 70% sensitivity and roughly 77% specificity. A discovery cohort of about 95 patients, roughly 45 with Graves' ophthalmopathy and 57 with stable Graves' hyperthyroidism, was used to find distinguishing TCR V-J signatures. Prospective prediction of ophthalmopathy was tested in an independent validation cohort of 18 to 20 hyperthyroidism patients and approximately 17 patients who later progressed to ophthalmopathy. For training and testing, the 100 or so patients in the discovery cohort were randomly divided in a 7:3 ratio. The study also compared thyroid tissue and blood T-cell repertoires from about six Graves' hyperthyroidism patients. Following sampling, methimazole starting at 30 mg daily was given to hyperthyroidism patients, and high-dose intravenous methylprednisolone was given to ophthalmopathy patients. Libraries were constructed in a second round of multiplex PCR, after which size selection and purification were carried out. Paired-end sequencing of the libraries was performed with 100 bp reads on an Illumina HiSeq2000. SOAPnuke was used to process the raw data, removing reads that contained adapters or uncalled bases, had a mean Phred below 15, or lacked an exact match to the constant primer or identifier. COPE v1.2.5 was used to merge the high-quality paired reads, and each unique nucleotide sequence was defined as a clonotype. MiTCR v1.1 was used to align the clonotypes against IMGT TRBV, TRBD and TRBJ reference segments. Analysis was restricted to V-J combinations with a frequency above 0.0001, which covered roughly 99% of repertoires. A TCS score was defined as the ratio between F50 (clonal expansion) and ExV (chaos), using BLOSUM62-based TCRdist between CDR3 peptides within each V-J. Welch's t-statistics and random forest reduced around 520 V-J features to fewer than 15, which were used in a naive Bayes classifier (R e1071). Sample size was not statistically predetermined, and investigators were not blinded to group allocation. TCR Vbeta CDR3 sequencing of 130 to 150 peripheral blood samples (roughly 41 ophthalmopathy, roughly 72 hyperthyroidism and about 17 progressor patients) is reported in the paper.

The sequence came from a woman aged 18-29 years with Graves disease. Donor details come from another sample of the same person, matched by shared clones. Here the sequenced sample was peripheral blood mononuclear cells (PBMCs), taken at new diagnosis, from a patient treated with antithyroid drugs.

The bases read TGCAGTTCCGTGTCGGGCACCTACTATGGCTACACCTTC. Translated, it reads CSSVSGTYYGYTF. The chain was built from TRBV20-1 and TRBJ1-2, with no confident D gene call. The germline V gene (reference sequence) provides CDR1 DFQATT and CDR2 SNEGSKA. Trimming takes 8 bases from V and 3 bases from J, and the germline ends sit 16 bases apart. Measured from the cysteine to the phenylalanine, the CDR3 is 13 residues long. CDR3 DNA is the only sequence kept; it has 39 bases, read in frame from the first base.